The rows below give T cell receptor beta chains drawn from one sample of a study of cytomegalovirus exposure and HLA in healthy donors. Sequencing used immunoSEQ multiplex PCR; TCRdb keeps in-frame clones, though not all of them. The table lists 110,000 to 150,000 clones, approximately 79% of them singletons. The material sequenced was PBMCs. Every receptor here comes from a woman under 40 in good health and CMV-seronegative. Both conserved end residues are part of each CDR3. D genes are given only for firm matches. Rows give clone size only sometimes, using once, few, many, or a class for an expanded clone.

-,TRBJ2-7,TRBV5-6,-,CASSFMEVPYEQYF,TGTGCCAGCAGCTTTATGGAGGTCCCCTACGAGCAGTACTTC
TRBD1,TRBJ1-4,TRBV29-1,-,CSVRQGVGDEKLFF,TGCAGCGTCCGCCAGGGGGTTGGGGATGAAAAACTGTTTTTT
-,TRBJ1-1,TRBV9,few,CASSEGVGTEAFF,TGTGCCAGCAGCGAGGGGGTAGGAACTGAAGCTTTCTTT
-,TRBJ2-7,TRBV4-2,-,CASSQERSSYEQYF,TGTGCCAGCAGCCAAGAAAGGAGCTCCTACGAGCAGTACTTC
-,TRBJ1-4,TRBV27,-,CASTPRVGVTNEKLFF,TGTGCCAGCACCCCTCGGGTAGGGGTAACTAATGAAAAACTGTTTTTT
-,TRBJ2-1,TRBV5-6,-,CASSRGYSSYNEQFF,TGTGCCAGCAGCCGGGGGTATAGCTCCTACAATGAGCAGTTCTTC
-,TRBJ2-3,TRBV5-4,once,CASSLNGGDTQYF,TGTGCCAGCAGCTTGAACGGTGGAGATACGCAGTATTTT
TRBD1,TRBJ2-5,TRBV5-1,-,CASSTRDRSQGETQYF,TGCGCCAGCAGCACCCGGGACAGGTCTCAGGGGGAGACCCAGTACTTC
-,TRBJ2-4,TRBV27,once,CASSFSGGVNIQYF,TGTGCCAGCAGTTTTAGTGGGGGCGTAAACATTCAGTACTTC
-,TRBJ2-7,TRBV7-8,-,CASSLDRVVGQYF,TGTGCCAGCAGCTTAGACAGGGTGGTGGGCCAGTACTTC
-,TRBJ1-2,TRBV5-8,-,CASSPSLQENYGYTF,TGTGCCAGCAGCCCTAGTCTACAGGAGAACTATGGCTACACCTTC
TRBD1,TRBJ2-2,TRBV7-9,-,CASSPWTGSTGELFF,TGTGCCAGCAGCCCCTGGACAGGGAGCACCGGGGAGCTGTTTTTT
-,TRBJ2-1,TRBV6-5,few,CASSRQGNNEQFF,TGTGCCAGCAGTAGACAAGGAAACAATGAGCAGTTCTTC
TRBD2,TRBJ2-7,TRBV4-3,-,CASSQVFSGGAYEQYF,TGCGCCAGCAGCCAAGTGTTTAGCGGGGGGGCCTACGAGCAGTACTTC
TRBD1,TRBJ1-4,TRBV6-5,-,CASRPGTAEKLFF,TGTGCCAGCCGACCTGGGACAGCCGAAAAACTGTTTTTT
-,TRBJ1-5,TRBV29-1,once,CSVVFGVNQPQHF,TGCAGCGTTGTGTTCGGGGTAAATCAGCCCCAGCATTTT
-,TRBJ1-6,TRBV9,-,CASSVGDKNSPLHF,TGTGCCAGCAGCGTAGGGGACAAAAATTCACCCCTCCACTTT
-,TRBJ1-4,TRBV5-1,-,CASSRGGLRTTNEKLFF,TGCGCCAGCAGCCGGGGGGGACTCCGAACAACTAATGAAAAACTGTTTTTT
-,TRBJ2-7,TRBV7-2,-,CASSLSALEAYEQYF,TGTGCCAGCAGCTTGAGCGCACTGGAGGCCTACGAGCAGTACTTC
TRBD1,TRBJ2-4,TRBV18,few,CASSPRDREGNIQYF,TGTGCCAGCTCACCCCGGGACAGGGAGGGGAACATTCAGTACTTC
TRBD2,TRBJ2-1,TRBV9,-,CASSVRKGSRLAGDWSYNEQFF,TGTGCCAGCAGCGTACGCAAGGGGAGCCGACTAGCGGGGGATTGGTCCTACAATGAGCAGTTCTTC
TRBD1,TRBJ2-1,TRBV5-4,-,CASSDRGAYNEQFF,TGTGCCAGCAGCGACAGGGGAGCCTACAATGAGCAGTTCTTC
TRBD2,TRBJ2-5,TRBV6-6,-,CASSYWGGSNQETQYF,TGTGCCAGCAGTTACTGGGGGGGATCCAACCAAGAGACCCAGTACTTC
-,TRBJ2-2,TRBV6-6,-,CASSFPPTGRAGELFF,TGTGCCAGCAGCTTTCCTCCGACAGGCAGAGCCGGGGAGCTGTTTTTT
-,TRBJ1-2,TRBV30,-,CAWSRDLQGYGYTF,TGTGCCTGGAGCCGGGATTTACAGGGCTATGGCTACACCTTC
-,TRBJ1-1,TRBV27,-,CASRLGRTMNTEAFF,TGTGCCAGCAGGCTAGGGAGAACTATGAACACTGAAGCTTTCTTT